This is a list of T cell receptor beta chains from one sample in a study of identical twins. From the 5' RACE reads, TCRdb called clonotypes with MiXCR, one entry per CDR3 protein. The table has 210,000 or so distinct CDR3 sequences, roughly 15% seen once. These same data were also listed under a study on T cells expressing NK-cell markers.

The sequenced material came from CD8+ T cells sorted from blood. The source is a woman younger than 30 in good health. Each CDR3 is given with its conserved first and last residue. A D gene is named only where the DNA matches it firmly. Part of the rows lack a size; the others show once, few, many or a class for expanded clones.

>-|14|TRBV5-1|-|TRBJ2-7
TGCGCCAGCAGCCCCTCTGACCCAAACTACGAGCAGTACTTC
CASSPSDPNYEQYF
>TRBD2|18|TRBV11-2|few|TRBJ2-3
TGTGCCAGCAGCCAACTCCTTATAGCGGGGGGGCCGGTAGATACGCAGTATTTT
CASSQLLIAGGPVDTQYF
>TRBD2|14|TRBV6-1|many|TRBJ2-1
TGTGCCAGCAGTGCTAGCGGGGGTTACAATGAGCAGTTCTTC
CASSASGGYNEQFF
>TRBD2|16|TRBV5-1|few|TRBJ2-1
TGCGCCAGCAGCCATTATTTAGCGGGGGGGTCCAATGAGCAGTTCTTC
CASSHYLAGGSNEQFF
>TRBD1|19|TRBV7-8|many|TRBJ1-2
TGTGCCAGCAGCTTAGCGGACCCTCCGCGGGACAGGGCTAACTATGGCTACACCTTC
CASSLADPPRDRANYGYTF
>TRBD2|13|TRBV12-3/TRBV12-4|-|TRBJ2-5
TGTGCCAGCAGTCCGGGGGGGGTTGAGACCCAGTACTTC
CASSPGGVETQYF
>-|14|TRBV9|-|TRBJ2-7
TGTGCCAGCAGCGTAGCCGGGATCGCCTACGAGCAGTACTTC
CASSVAGIAYEQYF
>TRBD2|18|TRBV29-1|few|TRBJ2-7
TGCAGCGCCTTTTCGTGGACTAGCGGGGGAGAGGTGACCTACGAGCAGTACTTC
CSAFSWTSGGEVTYEQYF
>-|13|TRBV7-9|-|TRBJ2-5
TGTGCCAGCAGCCCACTAGAGTCGGAGACCCAGTACTTC
CASSPLESETQYF
>-|13|TRBV4-1|-|TRBJ1-1
TGCGCCAGCAGCCGCACAGGGTACACTGAAGCTTTCTTT
CASSRTGYTEAFF
>-|12|TRBV6-1|many|TRBJ1-2
TGTGCCAGCTCCACGGCTAACTATGGCTACACCTTC
CASSTANYGYTF
>-|15|TRBV12-3/TRBV12-4|medium-sized|TRBJ1-2
TGTGCCAGCAGTTTGAACGCCCGGTCGGACTATGGCTACACCTTC
CASSLNARSDYGYTF
>-|15|TRBV27|-|TRBJ2-7
TGTGCCAGCAGTATCAACGGGGCGACGATCCACGAGCAGTACTTC
CASSINGATIHEQYF
>TRBD1|14|TRBV9|-|TRBJ2-7
TGTGCCAGCGGCGGGCGAGAAGGGGGCCTGGAGCAGTACTTC
CASGGREGGLEQYF
>-|13|TRBV20-1|-|TRBJ2-3
TGCAGTGCTAGCGTCATCAGGGGAGATACGCAGTATTTT
CSASVIRGDTQYF
>-|15|TRBV4-3|-|TRBJ2-7
TGCGCCAGCAGCCAGGGCCCCGCACAGAATTACGAGCAGTACTTC
CASSQGPAQNYEQYF
>-|15|TRBV12-3/TRBV12-4|-|TRBJ2-6
TGTGCCAGCAGTCATTCCTACTCTGGGGCCAACGTCCTGACTTTC
CASSHSYSGANVLTF
>-|12|TRBV20-1|few|TRBJ2-7
TGCAGTGCTAGAGGTGACAGCTACGAGCAGTACTTC
CSARGDSYEQYF
>TRBD2|15|TRBV19|-|TRBJ2-7
TGTGCCAGTAGTGCGGGCGGGGGAACCTTCTACGAGCAGTACTTC
CASSAGGGTFYEQYF
>-|14|TRBV10-2|few|TRBJ2-7
TGCGCCAGCAGTGAGTCTTTCTGGGGCTACGAGCAGTACTTC
CASSESFWGYEQYF
>-|11|TRBV12-3/TRBV12-4|-|TRBJ2-5
TGTGCCAGCAGGGCTCTGGAGACCCAGTACTTC
CASRALETQYF
>-|14|TRBV11-2|few|TRBJ1-1
TGTGCCAGCAGTCCTCCGGGTGGGTTCACTGAAGCTTTCTTT
CASSPPGGFTEAFF
>TRBD1|15|TRBV5-5|-|TRBJ2-7
TGTGCCAGCAGCTCCCCGGGACAGGGAACCTACGAGCAGTACTTC
CASSSPGQGTYEQYF
>TRBD2|14|TRBV20-1|-|TRBJ2-7
TGCAGTGCCCCCTCGCGGACTAGCGCCTACGAGCAGTACTTC
CSAPSRTSAYEQYF
>TRBD1|15|TRBV5-6|-|TRBJ1-6
TGTGCCAGCAGCTTCGGGACAGGAGTTAATTCACCCCTCCACTTT
CASSFGTGVNSPLHF
>-|14|TRBV24-1|few|TRBJ2-3
TGTGCCACTTGCACATCCAGGGCCCCAGATACGCAGTATTTT
CATCTSRAPDTQYF
>TRBD1|15|TRBV7-6|-|TRBJ1-1
TGTGCCAGCAGCCCAGATAGGGGGCCAGGAACTGAAGCTTTCTTT
CASSPDRGPGTEAFF
>-|16|TRBV20-1|few|TRBJ2-3
TGCAGTGTCCTTAACAGGGAGGGAAGGGGCACAGATACGCAGTATTTT
CSVLNREGRGTDTQYF
>-|13|TRBV4-3|-|TRBJ2-3
TGCGCCAGCAGCCAAGATGGGGTAGATACGCAGTATTTT
CASSQDGVDTQYF
>-|14|TRBV29-1|few|TRBJ2-3
TGCAGCGTTGTGGGGGGATCGAGTGGAGATACGCAGTATTTT
CSVVGGSSGDTQYF
>TRBD2|17|TRBV13|-|TRBJ2-5
TGTGCCACCTCCTTGTTGGGCGCTAGCGGGAGCCAAGAGACCCAGTACTTC
CATSLLGASGSQETQYF
>-|12|TRBV7-9|-|TRBJ1-3
TGTGCCAGCAGCGACCAAGGGAATCGGATATATTTT
CASSDQGNRIYF
>-|16|TRBV27|few|TRBJ1-1
TGTGCCAGCAGTCCCCTGGGGGGGGCATCGAACACTGAAGCTTTCTTT
CASSPLGGASNTEAFF
>-|11|TRBV12-3/TRBV12-4|-|TRBJ1-2
TGTGCCAGCAGTGTGGCGGATGGCTACACCTTC
CASSVADGYTF
>-|12|TRBV4-2|many|TRBJ1-1
TGTGCCAGCAGCCAAGGAGTCGGAGAAGCTTTCTTT
CASSQGVGEAFF
>-|14|TRBV5-6|-|TRBJ2-7
TGTGCCAGCAGCTTGGGGCTACACTCCTACGAGCAGTACTTC
CASSLGLHSYEQYF